The clone carrying this T cell receptor (beta chain) was observed a single time. The antigen is undetermined. Treatment denoted: around 19 received Ad26.COV2.S at low or high dose, single or two shots; 5 received placebo; per-sample allocation not given. Sample collection was performed on day 63 after the first vaccine or placebo injection. The germline V gene has CDR1 MNHEY and CDR2 SVGAGI. CDR3 size: 11 residues. V was trimmed by 10 bases and J by 13 bases, leaving 17 bases between them. The data were taken from a study of Ad26.COV2.S vaccination and SARS-CoV-2 variants. Study at large: Intramuscular Ad26.COV2.S at 5x10^10 or 1x10^11 viral particles. Study-level points and caveats: Vaccinees reportedly had broad spike-specific CD8+ and CD4+ T cell responses.

The assay was immunoSEQ multiplex PCR, and TCRdb's table has in-frame clones only and misses some. The sample lists roughly 400,000 clones, roughly 88% occurring once. This TCR derives from a person between 18 and 65 years old who received the Ad26.COV2.S COVID-19 vaccine or a placebo. The chain recombines TRBV6-5 with TRBJ1-3; D is perhaps TRBD1 (6 bases). The sequenced sample was peripheral blood, obtained in a trial of Ad26.COV2.S vaccine versus placebo. This CDR3 reads CATLRGDLIYF. The DNA for the CDR3 is TGTGCCACCCTAAGGGGGGACCTGATATATTTT.